This TCR beta chain was obtained from a study of response to subunit inactivated influenza vaccine. Study-wide findings and caveats: The study's authors posited that every seasonal influenza vaccination enlists few new T cells.

A word on this clonotype: Its antigen is still unknown.

TCRdb redid the calling of the RT-PCR reads with MiXCR, one entry per CDR3 protein. In the table there are fewer than 700,000 distinct CDR3 sequences, over 10% of which are singletons. With V trimmed by 7 bases and J by 3 bases, 8 bases remained unmatched. CDR3 size: 15 residues. Germline V lookup: CDR1 SGHAT, CDR2 FQNNGV. The rearrangement joins TRBV11-2 to TRBJ2-3; 9 bases align to TRBD2. Sequences were derived from PBMCs from blood, sampled roughly 46 days after vaccination. The receptor was isolated from a man aged 50-59 years who received an inactivated influenza vaccine. The CDR3 loop is CASIRGSGGTDTQYF. In DNA form, the CDR3 reads TGTGCCAGCATTAGGGGTAGCGGGGGAACAGATACGCAGTATTTT.